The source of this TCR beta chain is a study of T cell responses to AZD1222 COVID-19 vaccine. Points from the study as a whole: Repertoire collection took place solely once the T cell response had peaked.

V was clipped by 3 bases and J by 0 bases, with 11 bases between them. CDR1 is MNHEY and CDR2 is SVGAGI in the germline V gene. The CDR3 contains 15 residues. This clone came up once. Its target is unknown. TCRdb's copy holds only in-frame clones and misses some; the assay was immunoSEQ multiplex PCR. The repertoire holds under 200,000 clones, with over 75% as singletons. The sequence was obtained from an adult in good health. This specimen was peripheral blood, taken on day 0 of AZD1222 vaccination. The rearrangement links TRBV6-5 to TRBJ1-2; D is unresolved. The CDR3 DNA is TGTGCCAGCAGTTATGAGGCGGGAGCTAACTATGGCTACACCTTC. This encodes CASSYEAGANYGYTF.